This T cell receptor (beta chain) was identified during a study of blood T cell repertoires in COVID-19. Only in-frame clones appear in the TCRdb table, and some are missing; sequencing was by immunoSEQ multiplex PCR. Seen here are about 140,000 clones, 87% observed once, and the top ten hold approximately 11%. This CDR3 region has 11 residues. Germline values: CDR1 SQVTM, CDR2 ANQGSEA. The V end lost 6 bases, the J end lost 10 bases, and 13 bases lay between the germline ends. The chain joins TRBV29-1 to TRBJ2-1, with no clear D. The source material was PBMCs or T cells enriched from blood (not recorded which). The sequence was collected from a man aged 60 to 75 who had recovered from COVID-19. CDR3 residues: CSVTTLGEQFF. Written as DNA, the CDR3 is TGCAGCGTAACCACTCTAGGCGAGCAGTTCTTC.